These T cell receptor beta chains were read from a single sample in a study of T-cell reconstitution after alpha-beta-depleted transplantation in children. In TCRdb, the PCR reads were re-called with MiXCR into one record per CDR3 protein. In the table there are around 480,000 distinct CDR3 sequences, about 33% of which are singletons. The sample here was PBMCs from the stem cell graft donor, taken from the stem cell graft. The source is a human donor who donated a stem cell graft to a child with aplastic anemia. The CDR3 runs from the conserved cysteine through the conserved F or W. Fields, in order: J gene, V gene, CDR3 length, D gene, clone size, CDR3 protein, CDR3 DNA. D genes are given only for firm matches. For some rows the clone size is stated as once, few or many, or as a class when expanded; others skip it.

TRBJ2-7 TRBV3-1 13 TRBD2 few CASRGTSGNEQYF TGTGCCAGCAGGGGGACTAGCGGTAACGAGCAGTACTTC
TRBJ2-1 TRBV5-5 15 - few CASSPAHGSYNEQFF TGTGCCAGCAGCCCAGCCCATGGTTCCTACAATGAGCAGTTCTTC
TRBJ1-5 TRBV30 14 - - CAWSVKGNSQPQHF TGTGCCTGGAGCGTTAAGGGGAATAGTCAGCCCCAGCATTTT
TRBJ2-2 TRBV29-1 18 TRBD2 - CSVGGGLAGAKITGELFF TGCAGCGTTGGGGGGGGACTAGCGGGAGCGAAGATCACCGGGGAGCTGTTTTTT
TRBJ1-1 TRBV12-3/TRBV12-4 13 - - CASLGTMNTEAFF TGTGCCAGCCTGGGGACCATGAACACTGAAGCTTTCTTT
TRBJ2-2 TRBV20-1 15 TRBD2 - CSASGLAGGRGELFF TGCAGTGCTAGTGGACTAGCGGGAGGTCGGGGGGAGCTGTTTTTT
TRBJ1-1 TRBV20-1 13 - - CSASPGKFTEAFF TGCAGTGCTAGCCCGGGGAAATTCACTGAAGCTTTCTTT
TRBJ2-1 TRBV18 14 - - CMAHQEGRYNEQFF TGTATGGCTCACCAGGAAGGAAGGTACAATGAGCAGTTCTTC
TRBJ1-2 TRBV9 15 TRBD1 - CASSPGDRADYGYTF TGTGCCAGCAGCCCAGGGGACAGGGCTGACTATGGCTACACCTTC
TRBJ2-1 TRBV5-5 16 TRBD1 - CASSSGGGTGHNEQFF TGTGCCAGCAGCTCCGGGGGTGGGACAGGGCACAATGAGCAGTTCTTC
TRBJ1-3 TRBV7-3 15 - - CASSSTGSSGNTIYF TGTGCCAGCAGCTCAACAGGGAGCTCTGGAAACACCATATATTTT